This T cell receptor beta chain was recorded in a study of long-term antiretroviral therapy in people with HIV. Points from the study as a whole: All time points showed a repertoire dominated by clones expanded before ART.

Survey-level resolution applied to immunoSEQ assay v3.0. The assay was immunoSEQ multiplex PCR, and TCRdb's table has in-frame clones only and misses some. This sample has 13,000 to 15,000 clones, with 80% found just once. As to this clone: Its antigen remains unidentified. The junction and the germline gene differ at one end; a read error may be behind it.

Sequenced here: unsorted PBMCs, sampled 3.2 years before starting antiretroviral therapy. The receptor comes from a man between 35 and 55 years old with HIV.

DNA of the CDR3: TGTGCCGACGAAGCGAACAGGGTTTTGAACACTGAAACTTTCTTT. This encodes CADEANRVLNTETFF. The chain couples TRBV5-3 to TRBJ1-1; maybe TRBD1 (6 bases). TRBV5-3 is filed as an ORF, its function uncertain. The CDR3 is 15 residues long.